This T cell receptor beta chain was sequenced for a study of OX40 agonist ivuxolimab in advanced cancers. Study at large: Ivuxolimab was delivered to patients intravenously every 2 weeks at doses spanning 0.01 to 10 mg/kg. Findings and caveats of the study: There was clonal expansion of CD4+ and CD8+ blood T cells by week 6 at 0.1 to 3.0 mg/kg.

Details on this clone: Its specificity is unknown.

Trimming cost V 5 bases and J 2 bases, with 13 bases left between them. The CDR3 is 15 amino acids. The germline gives CDR1 SGHTA, CDR2 FQGTGA. TCRdb's copy holds only in-frame clones and misses some; the assay was immunoSEQ multiplex PCR. Altogether more than 40,000 clones are present, under 90% being singletons, with the ten largest covering under 25%. The receptor's source is an adult with an advanced solid tumor such as melanoma, head and neck, liver or kidney cancer. This chain connects TRBV7-3 to TRBJ2-1, with no clear D. The starting material was CD4+ or CD8+ T cells sorted from blood, obtained in a trial of the OX40 agonist ivuxolimab. The CDR3 DNA reads TGTGCCAGCAGCACCGTGGGCGATACCTACAATGAGCAGTTCTTC. Translating gives CASSTVGDTYNEQFF.